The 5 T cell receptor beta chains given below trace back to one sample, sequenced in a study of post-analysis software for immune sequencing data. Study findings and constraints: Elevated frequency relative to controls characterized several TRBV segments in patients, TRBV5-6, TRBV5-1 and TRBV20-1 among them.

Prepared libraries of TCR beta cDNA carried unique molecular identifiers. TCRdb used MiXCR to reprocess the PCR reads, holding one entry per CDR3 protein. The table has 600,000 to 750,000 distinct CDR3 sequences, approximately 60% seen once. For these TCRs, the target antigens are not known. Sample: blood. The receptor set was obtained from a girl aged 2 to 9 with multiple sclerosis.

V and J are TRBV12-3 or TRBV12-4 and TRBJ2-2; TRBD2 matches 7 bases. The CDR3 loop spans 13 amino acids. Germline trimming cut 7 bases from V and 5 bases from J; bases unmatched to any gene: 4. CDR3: CASTLGGTGELFF. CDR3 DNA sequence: TGTGCCAGCACCCTGGGGGGGACCGGGGAGCTGTTTTTT.

The CDR3 here is CASSYSKASGETQYF. CDR3 nucleotides: TGTGCCAGCAGTTACTCGAAGGCGTCGGGGGAGACCCAGTACTTC. The rearrangement links TRBV6-6 to TRBJ2-5; the D gene is possibly TRBD2 (5 bases). CDR3 size: 15 residues. The ends were cut back, 0 bases at V and 5 bases at J, with 13 bases in the middle. Germline loops: CDR1 MNHNY, CDR2 SVGAGI (reference sequence).

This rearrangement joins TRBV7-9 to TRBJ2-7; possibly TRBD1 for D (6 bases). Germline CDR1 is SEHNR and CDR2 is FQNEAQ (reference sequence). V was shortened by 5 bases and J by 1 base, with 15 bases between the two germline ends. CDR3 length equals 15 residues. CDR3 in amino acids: CASSPRRTVSYEQYF. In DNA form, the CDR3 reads TGTGCCAGCAGCCCGCGGAGGACAGTATCCTACGAGCAGTACTTC.

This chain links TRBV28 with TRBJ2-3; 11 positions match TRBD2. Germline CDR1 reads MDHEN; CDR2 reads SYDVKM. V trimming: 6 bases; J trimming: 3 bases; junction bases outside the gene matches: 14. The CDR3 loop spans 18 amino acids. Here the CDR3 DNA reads TGTGCCAGCAGACCCGGGACTAGCGGAAGTAGTAGAACAGATACGCAGTATTTT. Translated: CASRPGTSGSSRTDTQYF.

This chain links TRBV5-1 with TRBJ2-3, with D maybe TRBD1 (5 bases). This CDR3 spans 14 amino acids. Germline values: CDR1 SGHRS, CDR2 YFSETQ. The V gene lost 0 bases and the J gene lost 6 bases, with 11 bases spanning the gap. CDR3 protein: CASSLGQSRDTQYF. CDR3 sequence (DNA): TGCGCCAGCAGCTTGGGACAGTCGAGGGATACGCAGTATTTT. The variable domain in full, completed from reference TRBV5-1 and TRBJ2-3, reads KAGVTQTPRYLIKTRGQQVTLSCSPISGHRSVSWYQQTPGQGLQFLFEYFSETQRNKGNFPGRFSGRQFSNSRSEMNVSTLELGDSALYLCASSLGQSRDTQYFGPGTRLTVL.